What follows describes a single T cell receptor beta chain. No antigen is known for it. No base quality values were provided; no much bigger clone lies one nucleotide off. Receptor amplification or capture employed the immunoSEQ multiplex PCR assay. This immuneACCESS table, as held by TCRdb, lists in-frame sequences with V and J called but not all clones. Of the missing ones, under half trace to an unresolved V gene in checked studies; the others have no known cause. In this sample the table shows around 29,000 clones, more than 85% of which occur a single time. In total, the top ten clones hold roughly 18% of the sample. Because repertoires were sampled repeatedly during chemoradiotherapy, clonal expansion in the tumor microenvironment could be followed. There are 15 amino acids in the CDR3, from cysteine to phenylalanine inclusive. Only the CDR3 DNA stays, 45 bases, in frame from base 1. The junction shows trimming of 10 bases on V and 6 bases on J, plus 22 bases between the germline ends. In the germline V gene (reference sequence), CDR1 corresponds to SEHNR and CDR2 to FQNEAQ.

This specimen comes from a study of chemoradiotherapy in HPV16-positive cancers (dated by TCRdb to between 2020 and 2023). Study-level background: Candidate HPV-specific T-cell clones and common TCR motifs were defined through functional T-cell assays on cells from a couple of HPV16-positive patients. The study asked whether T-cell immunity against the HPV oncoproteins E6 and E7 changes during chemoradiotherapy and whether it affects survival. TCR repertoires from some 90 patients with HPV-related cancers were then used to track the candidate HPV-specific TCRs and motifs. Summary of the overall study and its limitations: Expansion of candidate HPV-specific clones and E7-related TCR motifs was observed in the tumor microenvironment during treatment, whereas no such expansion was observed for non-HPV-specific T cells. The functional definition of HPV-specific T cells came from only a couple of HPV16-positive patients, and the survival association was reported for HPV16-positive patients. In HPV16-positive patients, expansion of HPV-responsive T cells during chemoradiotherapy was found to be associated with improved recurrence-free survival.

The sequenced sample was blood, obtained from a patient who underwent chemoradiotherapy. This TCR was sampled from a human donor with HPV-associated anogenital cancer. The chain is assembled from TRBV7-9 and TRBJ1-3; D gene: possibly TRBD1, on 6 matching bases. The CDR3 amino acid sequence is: CAMGINRVEKNTIYF. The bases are TGTGCCATGGGGATCAACAGGGTAGAAAAAAACACCATATATTTT.